This T cell receptor (beta chain) stems from a study of radiotherapy plus CTLA-4 blockade in lung cancer (dated by TCRdb to about 2018). Some background on the complete study: Objective responses were observed in 18% of enrolled patients, and disease control was achieved in about 32%.

There are 15 amino acids in the CDR3, from cysteine to phenylalanine inclusive. Kept here is only the CDR3 DNA, which spans 45 bases and is read in frame from base 1. CDR1 and CDR2 are read off the germline V gene as SGHTA and FQGNSA. Unmatched junction bases come to 8, with V trimmed by 5 bases and J by 5 bases. In this study, focal radiation therapy paired with CTLA-4 blockade (ipilimumab) was tested in patients who had chemo-refractory metastatic non-small-cell lung cancer. Notes on this clone: Its antigen is still unknown. One base away there is no much larger clone; base qualities are not given.

The library was built by means of the immunoSEQ multiplex PCR assay. As stored in TCRdb, this immuneACCESS dataset retains in-frame rearrangements with V and J assigned. A fraction of the clones does not appear; measured against another copy, unresolved V genes explain less than half of the discrepancy, and the remainder lacks a known reason. This sample has tens of thousands of clones in its table, and approximately 80% of those were observed once. The ten largest clones add up to approximately 2.5% of the sample. Study-wide findings and limitations: Early dynamic changes in blood T cell clones, together with increased serum interferon-beta after radiation, were reported as the strongest predictors of response. After treatment with radiotherapy and ipilimumab, TCR clones that came from tumors expanded in the peripheral blood.

The rearranged chain carries TRBV7-2 and TRBJ2-1, with 8 central nucleotides matching TRBD2. The specimen was peripheral blood, collected from a patient treated with radiotherapy plus ipilimumab. This sequence was found in a human donor with non-small cell lung cancer whose response to radiotherapy plus ipilimumab could not be evaluated. The DNA sequence is as follows: TGTGCCAGCAGCGATCGGGGGGGCTCGGACAATGAGCAGTTCTTC. This encodes CASSDRGGSDNEQFF.